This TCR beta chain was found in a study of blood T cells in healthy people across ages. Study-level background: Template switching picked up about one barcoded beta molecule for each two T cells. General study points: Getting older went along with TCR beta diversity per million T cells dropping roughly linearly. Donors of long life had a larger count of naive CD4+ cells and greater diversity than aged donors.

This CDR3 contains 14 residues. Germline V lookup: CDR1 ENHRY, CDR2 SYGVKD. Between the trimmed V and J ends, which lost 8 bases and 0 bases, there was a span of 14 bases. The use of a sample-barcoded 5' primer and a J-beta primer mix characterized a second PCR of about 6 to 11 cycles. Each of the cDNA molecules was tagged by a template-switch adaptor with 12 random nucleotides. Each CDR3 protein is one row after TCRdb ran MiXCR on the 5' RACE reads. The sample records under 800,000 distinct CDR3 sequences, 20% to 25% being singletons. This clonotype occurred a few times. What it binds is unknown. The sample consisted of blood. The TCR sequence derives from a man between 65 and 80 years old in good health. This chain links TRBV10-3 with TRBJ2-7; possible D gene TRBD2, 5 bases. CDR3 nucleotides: TGTGCCATCCGACGGGGTTCCGACTCCTACGAGCAGTACTTC. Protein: CAIRRGSDSYEQYF.